Listed below are T cell receptor beta chains from one sample, sequenced in a study of T cells after yellow fever vaccination. TCRdb re-called the 5' RACE reads with MiXCR, one entry per CDR3 protein. The repertoire holds some 5,000 distinct CDR3 sequences, less than 4.5% seen once, with 55% to 60% in the top ten. This material consisted of PBMCs, either bulk or a sorted T-cell subset (CD4+, CD8+, memory, or dextramer-sorted; not recorded which), taken 15 days after the yellow fever booster vaccination. The receptors stem from a man aged 30 to 45 who received the YFV17D yellow fever vaccine. The CDR3 runs from the conserved cysteine through the conserved F or W. D genes are given only for firm matches. Size is omitted from some rows. Given values are once, few, many or a class for expanded clones.

>TRBD2|TRBJ2-7|TRBV7-8|many
CASSQREGPVVYEQYF
TGTGCCAGCAGCCAGCGGGAGGGCCCAGTTGTATACGAGCAGTACTTC
>-|TRBJ2-1|TRBV5-1|many
CASSLVPGSSYNEQFF
TGCGCCAGCAGCTTGGTTCCGGGAAGCTCCTACAATGAGCAGTTCTTC
>TRBD2|TRBJ2-3|TRBV4-2|many
CASSQEAGGPADTQYF
TGTGCCAGCAGCCAAGAGGCGGGAGGGCCCGCAGATACGCAGTATTTT
>-|TRBJ2-7|TRBV20-1|many
CSARAGEQYF
TGCAGTGCTAGGGCGGGCGAGCAGTACTTC
>-|TRBJ2-7|TRBV7-9|many
CASSFEAEQYF
TGTGCCAGCAGCTTCGAGGCAGAGCAGTACTTC
>-|TRBJ2-1|TRBV12-3/TRBV12-4|many
CASSLLGTEQFF
TGTGCCAGCAGTTTATTGGGTACTGAGCAGTTCTTC
>TRBD1|TRBJ1-1|TRBV18|many
CASSLTETGPPEAFF
TGTGCCAGCTCACTAACCGAGACAGGGCCCCCTGAAGCTTTCTTT
>-|TRBJ2-1|TRBV4-2|many
CASSQEEWGGHSNEQFF
TGTGCCAGCAGCCAAGAAGAATGGGGGGGGCACAGCAATGAGCAGTTCTTC
>-|TRBJ2-2|TRBV28|many
CASSFLGGLAGELFF
TGTGCCAGCAGTTTTTTAGGAGGGCTTGCCGGGGAGCTGTTTTTT
>-|TRBJ2-3|TRBV5-1|many
CASSSEDTQYF
TGCGCCAGCAGCTCGGAAGATACGCAGTATTTT
>TRBD1|TRBJ2-5|TRBV28|many
CASSPPGTGGFREETQYF
TGTGCCAGCAGTCCCCCCGGGACAGGGGGTTTCAGGGAGGAGACCCAGTACTTC
>-|TRBJ1-1|TRBV5-1|many
CASSPSVGAEAFF
TGCGCCAGCAGCCCTTCTGTAGGGGCTGAAGCTTTCTTT
>TRBD1|TRBJ2-2|TRBV10-3|many
CAISHGTGPTGELFF
TGTGCCATCAGTCATGGGACAGGGCCCACCGGGGAGCTGTTTTTT
>-|TRBJ2-5|TRBV11-2|many
CASRKGSGPPAETQYF
TGTGCCAGCAGGAAAGGGAGTGGTCCCCCGGCGGAGACCCAGTACTTC
>-|TRBJ2-3|TRBV5-6|many
CASSPQGGVTDTQYF
TGTGCCAGCAGCCCACAGGGCGGAGTCACAGATACGCAGTATTTT
>TRBD2|TRBJ2-1|TRBV5-1|medium-sized
CASSFMGLAGEGSYNEQFF
TGCGCCAGCAGCTTTATGGGACTAGCGGGAGAGGGTTCCTACAATGAGCAGTTCTTC
>TRBD2|TRBJ2-5|TRBV10-3|many
CAISDSRGLAGGQETQYF
TGTGCCATCAGTGACTCAAGGGGACTAGCGGGAGGACAAGAGACCCAGTACTTC
>-|TRBJ2-7|TRBV7-2|many
CASSLTIFYEQYF
TGTGCCAGCAGCTTAACTATTTTCTACGAGCAGTACTTC
>TRBD2|TRBJ2-1|TRBV6-5|many
CASSSLAGWDEQFF
TGTGCCAGCAGTTCCCTAGCGGGATGGGATGAGCAGTTCTTC
>-|TRBJ2-5|TRBV11-2|many
CASSPGQETQYF
TGTGCCAGCAGCCCCGGACAAGAGACCCAGTACTTC
>-|TRBJ2-5|TRBV20-1|many
CSARDPAPETQYF
TGCAGTGCCCGAGATCCAGCCCCCGAGACCCAGTACTTC
>TRBD2|TRBJ2-7|TRBV14|many
CASSQSYGRASEQYF
TGTGCCAGCAGCCAAAGTTACGGGAGGGCCTCCGAGCAGTACTTC
>TRBD1|TRBJ1-6|TRBV6-2/TRBV6-3|many
CASSYSNSGQGTSYNSPLHF
TGTGCCAGCAGTTACTCTAACTCCGGACAGGGGACATCCTATAATTCACCCCTCCACTTT
>TRBD1|TRBJ1-1|TRBV6-5|medium-sized
CASGQGGLDTEAFF
TGTGCCAGCGGGCAGGGGGGTTTAGATACTGAAGCTTTCTTT
>-|TRBJ2-2|TRBV20-1|medium-sized
CSARGGSTGELFF
TGCAGTGCTAGAGGGGGGAGTACCGGGGAGCTGTTTTTT
>TRBD2|TRBJ2-7|TRBV9|many
CASSVTSGTAYEQYF
TGTGCCAGCAGCGTAACTAGCGGGACAGCCTACGAGCAGTACTTC
>-|TRBJ1-6|TRBV9|many
CASSPDVPAGSPLHF
TGTGCCAGCAGCCCAGATGTCCCGGCGGGTTCACCCCTCCACTTT
>-|TRBJ2-7|TRBV9|many
CASSVGLGTYEQYF
TGTGCCAGCAGCGTAGGGCTGGGGACCTACGAGCAGTACTTC
>-|TRBJ2-7|TRBV5-6|medium-sized
CASTGQSSYEQYF
TGTGCCAGCACGGGGCAGAGCTCCTACGAGCAGTACTTC
>TRBD2|TRBJ2-2|TRBV3-1|many
CASSSSTSGRATGELFF
TGTGCCAGCAGCTCCTCCACTAGCGGGAGGGCCACCGGGGAGCTGTTTTTT
>TRBD2|TRBJ2-3|TRBV20-1|-
CSAGTSAPDTQYF
TGCAGTGCCGGGACTAGCGCGCCAGATACGCAGTATTTT
>-|TRBJ2-1|TRBV28|many
CASSGGGGLNEQFF
TGTGCCAGCAGCGGGGGTGGCGGTTTGAATGAGCAGTTCTTC
>-|TRBJ2-1|TRBV28|medium-sized
CAHSGNNEQFF
TGTGCCCATTCGGGGAACAATGAGCAGTTCTTC
>-|TRBJ2-1|TRBV18|many
CASSPPTGTHYNEQFF
TGTGCCAGCTCACCGCCTACAGGGACTCATTACAATGAGCAGTTCTTC
>-|TRBJ2-2|TRBV5-1|many
CASHPGTGELFF
TGCGCCAGCCATCCGGGCACCGGGGAGCTGTTTTTT
>-|TRBJ2-1|TRBV7-2|many
CASSFGGAGRNEQFF
TGTGCCAGCAGCTTTGGTGGGGCAGGAAGGAATGAGCAGTTCTTC
>-|TRBJ2-7|TRBV12-3/TRBV12-4|medium-sized
CASSLGGGNYEQYF
TGTGCCAGCAGTTTAGGGGGAGGAAACTACGAGCAGTACTTC
>TRBD1|TRBJ2-6|TRBV24-1|many
CATRDLTGTGGKGANVLTF
TGTGCCACCAGGGACCTTACCGGGACAGGGGGCAAAGGGGCCAACGTCCTGACTTTC
>TRBD2|TRBJ2-1|TRBV12-3/TRBV12-4|medium-sized
CASSLFPSGRNHGNEQFF
TGTGCCAGCAGTTTATTTCCCAGCGGGAGGAACCATGGAAATGAGCAGTTCTTC
>TRBD2|TRBJ2-3|TRBV27|many
CASSLTSGRPDTQYF
TGTGCCAGCAGTCTTACTAGCGGGAGGCCAGATACGCAGTATTTT
>-|TRBJ1-5|TRBV20-1|many
CSALRGSNQPQHF
TGCAGTGCTCTACGAGGGAGCAATCAGCCCCAGCATTTT
>TRBD2|TRBJ2-7|TRBV29-1|medium-sized
CSVFLAGVLYEQYF
TGCAGCGTTTTCCTAGCGGGAGTCCTCTACGAGCAGTACTTC
>TRBD1|TRBJ1-5|TRBV19|many
CASSRAGQGNQPQHF
TGTGCCAGTAGCCGGGCCGGACAGGGCAATCAGCCCCAGCATTTT
>-|TRBJ2-1|TRBV5-5|many
CASQESEQFF
TGTGCCAGCCAGGAAAGTGAGCAGTTCTTC
>TRBD1|TRBJ2-1|TRBV20-1|medium-sized
CSAPQGYNEQFF
TGCAGTGCCCCACAGGGGTACAATGAGCAGTTCTTC
>TRBD1|TRBJ2-1|TRBV7-2|many
CASSTETGNEQFF
TGTGCCAGCAGCACCGAGACAGGGAATGAGCAGTTCTTC
>-|TRBJ2-7|TRBV2|many
CASSLLSYEQYF
TGTGCCAGCTCCCTACTCTCCTACGAGCAGTACTTC
>-|TRBJ2-7|TRBV13|many
CASSLGVGEQYF
TGTGCCAGCAGCTTAGGGGTAGGCGAGCAGTACTTC
>TRBD1|TRBJ2-1|TRBV12-3/TRBV12-4|many
CASSLDRGSSYNEQFF
TGTGCCAGCAGTTTGGACAGGGGGAGCTCCTACAATGAGCAGTTCTTC
>-|TRBJ2-1|TRBV29-1|medium-sized
CSARVGRGGNEQFF
TGCAGCGCCAGGGTGGGGCGGGGAGGCAATGAGCAGTTCTTC
>-|TRBJ2-3|TRBV12-3/TRBV12-4|many
CASSFSIRNDTQYF
TGTGCCAGCAGTTTCTCCATCAGAAACGATACGCAGTATTTT
>TRBD1|TRBJ2-3|TRBV20-1|medium-sized
CSADRTGDQGDTQYF
TGCAGTGCTGACAGGACAGGGGATCAGGGAGATACGCAGTATTTT
>-|TRBJ1-5|TRBV7-6|many
CASSLEHSNQPQHF
TGTGCCAGCAGCTTAGAACATAGCAATCAGCCCCAGCATTTT
>-|TRBJ1-1|TRBV7-2|many
CASSLAWGPTEAFF
TGTGCCAGCAGCTTAGCGTGGGGCCCCACTGAAGCTTTCTTT
>TRBD1|TRBJ2-7|TRBV7-7|many
CASSPQTGGKREQYF
TGTGCTAGCAGCCCGCAGACAGGGGGGAAAAGGGAGCAGTACTTC